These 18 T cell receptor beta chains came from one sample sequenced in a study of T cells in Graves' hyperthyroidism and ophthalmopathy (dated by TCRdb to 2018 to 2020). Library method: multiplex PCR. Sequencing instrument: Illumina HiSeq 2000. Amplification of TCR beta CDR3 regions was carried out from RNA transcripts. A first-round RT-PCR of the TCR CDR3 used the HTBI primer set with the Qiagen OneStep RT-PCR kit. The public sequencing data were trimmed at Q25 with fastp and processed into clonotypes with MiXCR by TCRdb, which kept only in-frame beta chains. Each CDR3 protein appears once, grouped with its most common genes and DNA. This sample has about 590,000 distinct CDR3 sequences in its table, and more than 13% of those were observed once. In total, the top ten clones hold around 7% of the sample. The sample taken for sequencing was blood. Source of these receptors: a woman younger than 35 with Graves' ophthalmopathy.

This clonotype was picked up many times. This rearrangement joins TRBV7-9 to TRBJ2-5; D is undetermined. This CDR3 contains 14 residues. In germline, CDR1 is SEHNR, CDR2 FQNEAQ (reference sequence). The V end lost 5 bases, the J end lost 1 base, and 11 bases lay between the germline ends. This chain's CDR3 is CASSVVGPQETQYF. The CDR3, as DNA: TGTGCCAGCAGCGTCGTAGGTCCCCAAGAGACCCAGTACTTC.

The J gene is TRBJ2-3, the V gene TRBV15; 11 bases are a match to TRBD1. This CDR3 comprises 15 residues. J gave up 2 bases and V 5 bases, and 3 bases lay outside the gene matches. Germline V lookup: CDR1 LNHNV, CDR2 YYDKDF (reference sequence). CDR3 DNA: TGTGCCACCAGCGGAGGACAGGGGGCCACAGATACGCAGTATTTT. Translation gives CATSGGQGATDTQYF.

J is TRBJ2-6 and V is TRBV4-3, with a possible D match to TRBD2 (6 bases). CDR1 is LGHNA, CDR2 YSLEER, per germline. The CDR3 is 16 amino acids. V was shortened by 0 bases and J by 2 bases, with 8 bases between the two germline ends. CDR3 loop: CASSQEGGPGANVLTF. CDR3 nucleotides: TGCGCCAGCAGCCAAGAAGGAGGGCCTGGGGCCAACGTCCTGACTTTC.

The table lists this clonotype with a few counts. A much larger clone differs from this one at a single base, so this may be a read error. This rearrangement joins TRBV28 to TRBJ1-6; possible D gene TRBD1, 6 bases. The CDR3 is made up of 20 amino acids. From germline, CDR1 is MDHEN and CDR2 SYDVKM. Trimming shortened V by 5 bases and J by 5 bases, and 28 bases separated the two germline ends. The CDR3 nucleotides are TGTGCCAGCAGTCCCAGGTGGTACCAGGGTCGAGGGGGGGATAATTCACCCCTCCACTTT. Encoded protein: CASSPRWYQGRGGDNSPLHF.

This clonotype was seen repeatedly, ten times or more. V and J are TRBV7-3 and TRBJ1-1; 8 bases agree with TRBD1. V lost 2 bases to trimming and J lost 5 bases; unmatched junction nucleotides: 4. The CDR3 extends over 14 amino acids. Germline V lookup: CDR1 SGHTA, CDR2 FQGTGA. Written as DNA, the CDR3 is TGTGCCAGCAGCTTATCAGGGGGCGAGACTGAAGCTTTCTTT. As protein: CASSLSGGETEAFF.

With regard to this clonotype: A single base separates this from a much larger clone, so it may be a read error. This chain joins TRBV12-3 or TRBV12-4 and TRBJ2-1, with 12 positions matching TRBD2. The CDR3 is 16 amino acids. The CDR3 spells CASSFALAGGNNERFF. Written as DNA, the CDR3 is TGTGCCAGCAGTTTCGCACTAGCGGGAGGTAACAATGAGCGGTTCTTC.

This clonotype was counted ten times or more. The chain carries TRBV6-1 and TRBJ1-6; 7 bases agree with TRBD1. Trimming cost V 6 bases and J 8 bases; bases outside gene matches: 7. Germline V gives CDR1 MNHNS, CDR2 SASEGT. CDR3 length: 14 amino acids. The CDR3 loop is CASSRTGEDSPLHF. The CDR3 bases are TGTGCCAGCAGCAGAACAGGGGAGGATTCACCCCTCCACTTT.

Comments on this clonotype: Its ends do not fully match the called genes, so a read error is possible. CDR3 in DNA: TGTGCTAGCAGCCCGGGGACAGCCGCAACCGGGGAGCTGTTTTTT. It codes for CASSPGTAATGELFF. The chain employs TRBV7-7 and TRBJ2-2, with TRBD1 matching over 7 bases. CDR1 is SSHAT, CDR2 FNYEAQ, per germline (reference sequence). CDR3 length equals 15 residues.

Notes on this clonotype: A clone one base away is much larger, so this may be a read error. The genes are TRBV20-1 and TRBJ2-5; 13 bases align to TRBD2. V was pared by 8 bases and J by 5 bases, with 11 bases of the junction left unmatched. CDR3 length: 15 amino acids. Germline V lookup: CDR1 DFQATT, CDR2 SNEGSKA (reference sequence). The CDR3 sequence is CSTTGTSGVRETQYF. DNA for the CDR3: TGCAGTACTACCGGGACTAGCGGGGTTCGGGAGACCCAGTACTTC.

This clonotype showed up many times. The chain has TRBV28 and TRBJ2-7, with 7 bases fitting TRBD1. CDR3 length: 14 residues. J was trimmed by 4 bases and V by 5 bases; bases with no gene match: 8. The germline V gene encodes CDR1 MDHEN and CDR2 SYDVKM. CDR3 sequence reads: CASSPPTGAYEQYF. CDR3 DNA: TGTGCCAGCAGTCCACCCACAGGGGCGTACGAGCAGTACTTC.

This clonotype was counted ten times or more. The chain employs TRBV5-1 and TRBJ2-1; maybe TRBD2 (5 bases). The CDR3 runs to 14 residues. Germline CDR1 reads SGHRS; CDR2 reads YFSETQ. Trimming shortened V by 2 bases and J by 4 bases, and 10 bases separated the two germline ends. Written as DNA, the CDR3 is TGCGCCAGCAGCTTAGCGGTGAGTTACAATGAGCAGTTCTTC. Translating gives CASSLAVSYNEQFF.

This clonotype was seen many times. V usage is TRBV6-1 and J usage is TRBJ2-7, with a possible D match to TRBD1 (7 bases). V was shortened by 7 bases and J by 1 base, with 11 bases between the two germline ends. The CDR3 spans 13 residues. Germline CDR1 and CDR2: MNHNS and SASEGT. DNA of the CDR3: TGTGCCAGCACGCGGGGACAGTCCTACGAGCAGTACTTC. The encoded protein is CASTRGQSYEQYF.

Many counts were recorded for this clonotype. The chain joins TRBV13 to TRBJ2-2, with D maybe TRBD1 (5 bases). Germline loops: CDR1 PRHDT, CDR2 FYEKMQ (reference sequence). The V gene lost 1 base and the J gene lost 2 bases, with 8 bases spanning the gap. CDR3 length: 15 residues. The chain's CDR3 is CASSLEGVNTGELFF. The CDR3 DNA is TGTGCCAGCAGCTTAGAAGGGGTAAACACCGGGGAGCTGTTTTTT.

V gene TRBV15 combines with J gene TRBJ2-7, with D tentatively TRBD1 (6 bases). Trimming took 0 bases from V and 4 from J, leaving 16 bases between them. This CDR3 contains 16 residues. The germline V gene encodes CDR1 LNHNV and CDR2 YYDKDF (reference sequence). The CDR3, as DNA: TGTGCCACCAGCAGAGATCGAGGTCAGGGGTGGTACGAGCAGTACTTC. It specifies CATSRDRGQGWYEQYF. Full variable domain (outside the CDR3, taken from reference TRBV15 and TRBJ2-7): DAMVIQNPRYQVTQFGKPVTLSCSQTLNHNVMYWYQQKSSQAPKLLFHYYDKDFNNEADTPDNFQSRRPNTSFCFLDIRSPGLGDTAMYLCATSRDRGQGWYEQYFGPGTRLTVT.

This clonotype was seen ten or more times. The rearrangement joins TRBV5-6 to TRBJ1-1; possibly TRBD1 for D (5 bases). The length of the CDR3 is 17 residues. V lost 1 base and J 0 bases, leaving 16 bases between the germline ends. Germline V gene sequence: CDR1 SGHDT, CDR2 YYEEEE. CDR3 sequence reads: CASSLPRDGRMNTEAFF. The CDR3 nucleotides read TGTGCCAGCAGCTTGCCAAGGGACGGCCGCATGAACACTGAAGCTTTCTTT.

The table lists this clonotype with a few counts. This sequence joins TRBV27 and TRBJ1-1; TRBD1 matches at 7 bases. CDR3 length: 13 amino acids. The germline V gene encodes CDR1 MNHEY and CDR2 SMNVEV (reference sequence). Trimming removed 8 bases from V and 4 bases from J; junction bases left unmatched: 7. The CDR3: CASHRGLITEAFF. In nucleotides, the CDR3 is TGTGCCAGCCACAGGGGCCTTATCACTGAAGCTTTCTTT.

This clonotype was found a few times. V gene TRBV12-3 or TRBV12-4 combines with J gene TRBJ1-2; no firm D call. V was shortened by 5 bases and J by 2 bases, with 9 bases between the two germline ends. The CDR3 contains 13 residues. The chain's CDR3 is CASSLPPNYGYTF. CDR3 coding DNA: TGTGCCAGCAGTCTCCCACCCAACTATGGCTACACCTTC.

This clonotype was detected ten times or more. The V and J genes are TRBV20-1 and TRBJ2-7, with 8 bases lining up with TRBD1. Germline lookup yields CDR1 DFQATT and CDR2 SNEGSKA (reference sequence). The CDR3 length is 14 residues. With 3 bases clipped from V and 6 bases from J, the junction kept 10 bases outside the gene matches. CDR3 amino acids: CSASTNQGASEQYF. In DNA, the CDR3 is TGCAGTGCTAGCACAAATCAGGGGGCTTCCGAGCAGTACTTC.